This T cell receptor (beta chain) is from a study of cytomegalovirus exposure and HLA in healthy donors. About this clone: The sample carries other DNA sequences with the same CDR3.

The PCR employed 60 Vbeta primers together with 13 Jbeta primers. The data were produced by immunoSEQ multiplex PCR, yet TCRdb's version contains in-frame clones alone and is incomplete. The table lists fewer than 75,000 clones, roughly 80% of them singletons. As for the donors, each was a healthy bone marrow donor. Trimming cost V 5 bases and J 6 bases, with 11 bases left between them. The CDR3 spans 13 residues. Looked up from germline, CDR1 is SNHLY and CDR2 is FYNNEI. What was sequenced was PBMCs. The TCR sequence derives from a young man in good health and CMV-seronegative. The rearrangement uses TRBV2 and TRBJ1-5; D perhaps matches TRBD1 (5 bases). The CDR3 is CASSIQVTQPQHF. For the CDR3, the DNA is TGTGCCAGCAGTATACAGGTGACTCAGCCCCAGCATTTT.